The 27 T cell receptor beta chains reported below all come from one sample, sequenced in a study of blood T cells in healthy people across ages. The second PCR ran roughly 6 to 11 cycles with a sample-barcoded 5' primer and J-beta primers. TCRdb used MiXCR to reprocess the 5' RACE reads, holding one entry per CDR3 protein. Of about 810,000 distinct CDR3 sequences listed, 35% to 40% are singletons. Sequencing was performed on blood. All receptors come from a man aged 18-30 years in good health.

A few counts support this clonotype. The chain recombines TRBV6-8 with TRBJ2-3, with D possibly being TRBD1 (6 bases). The V and J ends lost 4 bases and 6 bases respectively, with 14 bases between them. The CDR3 is made up of 14 amino acids. Germline V gene data show CDR1 as MNHGY and CDR2 as SAAAGT. This CDR3 reads CASSCNRVRDTQYF. The CDR3 DNA sequence: TGTGCCAGCAGTTGTAACAGGGTCAGGGATACGCAGTATTTT.

As regards this clonotype: A much larger clone sits a single nucleotide away, making a read error possible. The chain carries TRBV5-1 and TRBJ1-1; D is unclear. V dropped 4 bases and J dropped 3 bases, with 13 bases sitting between them. Germline V gene data show CDR1 as SGHRS and CDR2 as YFSETQ. The CDR3 has 14 amino acids. The chain's CDR3 is CASSPGRMDTEAFF. CDR3 coding DNA: TGCGCCAGCAGCCCCGGACGGATGGACACTGAAGCTTTCTTT.

The CDR3 DNA follows: TGTGCCAGCAGCGTATCCCCCCTAGTAAGCCTCACAGATACGCAGTATTTT. It translates to CASSVSPLVSLTDTQYF. This rearrangement joins TRBV9 to TRBJ2-3, with D unclear. Germline V gene sequence: CDR1 SGDLS, CDR2 YYNGEE. CDR3 length: 17 amino acids. V lost 1 base and J 2 bases, leaving 17 bases between the germline ends.

V is TRBV7-9 and J is TRBJ2-6; D gene uncertain. CDR1 is SEHNR and CDR2 is FQNEAQ in the germline V gene (reference sequence). The CDR3 extends over 16 amino acids. V lost 5 bases, J lost 0 bases, and 11 bases lay in between. The CDR3 nucleotides are TGTGCCAGCAGCGCTCGGGCGAGCTCTGGGGCCAACGTCCTGACTTTC. Translation: CASSARASSGANVLTF.

This clonotype was counted between two and nine times. CDR3 protein: CASSSSSGNQPQHF. CDR3 DNA sequence: TGTGCCAGCAGTTCCAGCTCGGGCAATCAGCCCCAGCATTTT. The gene calls are TRBV6-2 or TRBV6-3 and TRBJ1-5, with unresolved D. Trimming shortened V by 4 bases and J by 2 bases, and 9 bases separated the two germline ends. This CDR3 contains 14 residues. From germline, CDR1 is MNHEY and CDR2 SVGEGT.

V is TRBV25-1 and J is TRBJ1-2; no clear D gene. Germline V gene sequence: CDR1 MGHDK, CDR2 SYGVNS. V gave up 11 bases and J gave up 2 bases, with 18 bases separating them. The CDR3 consists of 14 residues. This chain's CDR3 is CARRAGGINYGYTF. CDR3 nucleotide sequence: TGTGCCCGTAGGGCCGGTGGAATAAACTATGGCTACACCTTC.

The CDR3 spells CASRPRVYVTF. In DNA form, the CDR3 reads TGTGCCAGCAGGCCCAGGGTTTATGTCACCTTC. The chain is built from TRBV2 and TRBJ1-2; tentatively, D is TRBD1 (5 bases). This CDR3 contains 11 residues. The V end was cut by 6 bases, the J end by 13 bases, with 15 bases between. Germline CDR1 reads SNHLY; CDR2 reads FYNNEI.

There are many counts of this clonotype. The rearrangement joins TRBV2 to TRBJ2-5, with D unclear. The germline V and J ends were trimmed by 5 bases and 7 bases, with 5 bases remaining between them. Looked up from germline, CDR1 is SNHLY and CDR2 is FYNNEI. CDR3 length equals 10 residues. The CDR3 DNA is TGTGCCAGCAGTAAAACGACCCAGTACTTC. Protein sequence: CASSKTTQYF.

The CDR3 nucleotides read TGCAGTGCTCTTACTAGCGGGGGAGTTAATACGCAGTATTTT. Protein: CSALTSGGVNTQYF. The chain uses TRBV20-1 and TRBJ2-3; 11 bases agree with TRBD2. This CDR3 region has 14 residues. V lost 5 bases, J lost 7 bases, and 8 bases stayed unmatched. Germline CDR1 and CDR2: DFQATT and SNEGSKA (reference sequence).

The V and J genes are TRBV7-2 and TRBJ2-2; no firm D call. Deletions cut 4 bases from V and 4 bases from J, with 16 bases between. The CDR3 length is 16 residues. Germline V lookup: CDR1 SGHTA, CDR2 FQGNSA. The CDR3 protein is CASSSEPRVVTGELFF. The CDR3 region has the DNA TGTGCCAGCAGCTCCGAACCCCGGGTTGTCACCGGGGAGCTGTTTTTT.

The V call is TRBV29-1, the J call TRBJ2-5, with D possibly matching TRBD1 (7 bases). This CDR3 is built from 14 residues. Trimming cost V 1 base and J 11 bases, with 20 bases left between them. From germline, CDR1 is SQVTM and CDR2 ANQGSEA. CDR3 region: CSVEGQGGPNEQYF. CDR3 DNA: TGCAGCGTTGAAGGCCAGGGGGGCCCCAATGAGCAGTACTTC.

This chain connects TRBV10-3 to TRBJ2-1; 8 nucleotides match TRBD2. TRBJ2-7 explains the end of the DNA better; the J call may be wrong. Germline values: CDR1 ENHRY, CDR2 SYGVKD. The length of the CDR3 is 13 residues. The CDR3 coding sequence is TGTGCCTCGACCGGGGGGGCGGACAATGAGCAGTACTTC. Translated, it gives CASTGGADNEQYF.

This chain uses TRBV2 with TRBJ2-3; 9 bases are shared with TRBD2. From germline, CDR1 is SNHLY and CDR2 FYNNEI. This CDR3 spans 14 amino acids. V gave up 8 bases and J gave up 4 bases; unmatched junction bases: 7. The CDR3 sequence is CASPGTSYADTQYF. The CDR3 DNA sequence: TGTGCCAGCCCCGGGACTAGCTATGCAGATACGCAGTATTTT.

This clonotype was seen a handful of times. The V gene is TRBV7-9, the J gene TRBJ2-3, with D possibly being TRBD1 or TRBD2 (6 bases each). There are 16 residues in the CDR3. Per germline, CDR1 SEHNR and CDR2 FQNEAQ (reference sequence). Trimming took 1 base from V and 2 from J, leaving 13 bases between them. The CDR3 sequence is CASSLGLGGPTDTQYF. Written as DNA, the CDR3 is TGTGCCAGCAGCTTAGGGCTGGGGGGCCCCACAGATACGCAGTATTTT.

This clonotype was recorded a few times. CDR3 region: CASSLGRGSLHF. In DNA form, the CDR3 reads TGTGCCAGCAGCTTAGGCAGGGGATCCCTCCACTTT. The rearrangement uses TRBV13 and TRBJ1-6; possible D gene TRBD1, 6 bases. CDR3 length: 12 residues. Germline V CDR1 and CDR2: PRHDT, FYEKMQ (reference sequence). V was cut by 0 bases and J by 14 bases, with 8 bases left in between.

This clonotype was counted between two and nine times. The chain couples TRBV4-1 to TRBJ1-5, with D possibly matching TRBD1 (6 bases). V lost 4 bases and J lost 3, with 22 bases in between. The CDR3 extends over 18 amino acids. Germline V gives CDR1 MGHRA, CDR2 YSYEKL. The DNA for the CDR3 is TGCGCCAGCAGCCCTGGGGGGGAACCAGGGGCCGTCAATCAGCCCCAGCATTTT. This gives the protein CASSPGGEPGAVNQPQHF.

The rearrangement uses TRBV13 and TRBJ2-5; D remains ambiguous. Trimming removed 5 bases at V and 4 bases at J, with 14 bases between. The CDR3 extends over 14 amino acids. Germline CDR1 reads PRHDT; CDR2 reads FYEKMQ (reference sequence). The CDR3 DNA is TGTGCCAGCAGCCCTGACTCAGAACGAGAGACCCAGTACTTC. This gives the protein CASSPDSERETQYF.

A few counts support this clonotype. V and J are TRBV5-4 and TRBJ2-5; 7 bases agree with TRBD1. The J segment lost 4 bases and the V segment lost 4 bases, leaving 7 bases of the junction unmatched. Germline V gene lookup returns CDR1 SGHNT and CDR2 YYREEE (reference sequence). CDR3 length: 14 amino acids. The CDR3 DNA follows: TGTGCCAGCAGCGATGACAGGGCCGGAGAGACCCAGTACTTC. The encoded protein is CASSDDRAGETQYF.

The gene calls are TRBV18 and TRBJ2-1; TRBD1 or TRBD2 may be the D gene (5 bases each). The CDR3 covers 14 residues. Germline values: CDR1 KGHSH, CDR2 LQKENI. V was pared by 8 bases and J by 5 bases, with 16 bases between. CDR3: CASPPGPSDNEQFF. The CDR3, as DNA: TGTGCCAGCCCCCCGGGACCCAGCGACAATGAGCAGTTCTTC.

In the case of this clonotype: This may come from a read error, since a much larger clone is one base off. This sequence joins TRBV2 and TRBJ1-1, with D tentatively TRBD1 (5 bases). The CDR3 sequence is 13 residues long. V gave up 6 bases and J gave up 1 base, with 9 bases separating them. Germline CDR1 reads SNHLY; CDR2 reads FYNNEI. The DNA of the CDR3 is TGTGCCAGCAGGGGAGACAGGAACACTGAAGCTTTCTTT. This gives the protein CASRGDRNTEAFF.

This clonotype has a count of ten or more. The V and J genes are TRBV7-2 and TRBJ2-7; 9 bases are shared with TRBD2. Germline CDR1 is SGHTA and CDR2 is FQGNSA. V trimming: 2 bases; J trimming: 4 bases; junction bases outside the gene matches: 3. The CDR3 contains 14 residues. CDR3 loop: CASSLLAGGYEQYF. The CDR3 DNA reads TGTGCCAGCAGCTTACTTGCGGGGGGGTACGAGCAGTACTTC.

The gene calls are TRBV7-9 and TRBJ2-7, with 9 bases aligning to TRBD1. The V gene's germline CDR1 is SEHNR and CDR2 FQNEAQ (reference sequence). This CDR3 comprises 17 residues. After removal of 5 bases from V and 0 bases from J, the junction contained 11 bases not matched to a gene. The CDR3 DNA follows: TGTGCCAGCAGCGCGGACAGGGGACGTGGTCACTCCTACGAGCAGTACTTC. Translating gives CASSADRGRGHSYEQYF.

Details on this clonotype: A much larger clone sits a single nucleotide away, making a read error possible. The rearrangement uses TRBV20-1 and TRBJ2-1; TRBD2 might be the D (6 bases). Germline CDR1 DFQATT, CDR2 SNEGSKA (reference sequence). Trimming took off 7 bases at V and 10 bases at J, with 20 bases between the two ends. The CDR3 spans 13 residues. CDR3 coding DNA: TGCAGTGTGTTACAGCGTCTAGGGAGGGAGCAGTTCTTC. Its translation: CSVLQRLGREQFF.

This clonotype came up a few times. J is TRBJ1-1 and V is TRBV6-2 or TRBV6-3; weak D call: TRBD1 (5 bases). The V end was cut by 1 base, the J end by 10 bases, with 22 bases between. This CDR3 region has 16 residues. CDR1 and CDR2 (germline): MNHEY, SVGEGT. CDR3 sequence reads: CASSYYDSGPGDPAFF. The DNA of the CDR3 is TGTGCCAGCAGTTACTACGACTCTGGCCCGGGGGACCCAGCTTTCTTT.

Ten or more counts support this clonotype. The CDR3 sequence: CASSVTNYNEQFF. The CDR3 DNA sequence: TGCGCCAGCAGTGTAACTAATTACAATGAGCAGTTCTTC. The J gene is TRBJ2-1, the V gene TRBV5-1; D gene unclear. This CDR3 spans 13 amino acids. Germline CDR1 SGHRS, CDR2 YFSETQ. Trimming left V 5 bases short and J 4 bases short, with 10 bases between.

This clonotype was observed at least ten times. The V call is TRBV20-1, the J call TRBJ2-3; D tentatively fits TRBD1 or TRBD2 (6 bases each). Germline CDR1 reads DFQATT; CDR2 reads SNEGSKA (reference sequence). The CDR3 is 15 amino acids. The V and J ends lost 6 bases and 2 bases respectively, with 18 bases between them. The CDR3 DNA sequence: TGCAGTGCAACTCCGTCGGAGGGGGACACAGATACGCAGTATTTT. It translates to CSATPSEGDTDTQYF.

The rearrangement joins TRBV5-4 to TRBJ2-2, with D unclear. The CDR3 consists of 13 residues. Germline V gene lookup returns CDR1 SGHNT and CDR2 YYREEE (reference sequence). Trimming shortened V by 0 bases and J by 5 bases, and 5 bases separated the two germline ends. The CDR3 reads CASSLDRTGELFF. In DNA form, the CDR3 reads TGTGCCAGCAGCTTGGACCGAACCGGGGAGCTGTTTTTT.